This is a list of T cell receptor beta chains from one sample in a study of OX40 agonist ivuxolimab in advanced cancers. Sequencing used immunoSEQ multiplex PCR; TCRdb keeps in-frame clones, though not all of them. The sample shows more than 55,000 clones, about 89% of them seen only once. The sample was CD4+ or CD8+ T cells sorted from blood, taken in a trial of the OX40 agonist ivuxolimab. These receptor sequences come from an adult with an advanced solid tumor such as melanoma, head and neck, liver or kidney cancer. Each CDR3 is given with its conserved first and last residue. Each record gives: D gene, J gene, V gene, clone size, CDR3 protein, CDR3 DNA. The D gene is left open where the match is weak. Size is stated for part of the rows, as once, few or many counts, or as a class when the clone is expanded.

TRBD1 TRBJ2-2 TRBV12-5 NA CASSRDRASTGELFF TGTGCTAGCTCCCGGGACAGGGCAAGCACCGGGGAGCTGTTTTTT
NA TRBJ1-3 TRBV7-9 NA CASSLLTGGRGNTIYF TGTGCCAGCAGCCTACTTACGGGGGGAAGAGGAAACACCATATATTTT
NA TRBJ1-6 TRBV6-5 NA CASSYSGGPLHF TGTGCCAGCAGTTACTCGGGGGGACCCCTCCACTTT
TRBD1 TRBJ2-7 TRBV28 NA CASRGPPRDRGGPAPQYF TGTGCCAGCAGGGGCCCGCCCCGGGACAGGGGAGGTCCCGCACCCCAGTACTTC
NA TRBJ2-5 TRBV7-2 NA CASSLDSGTETQYF TGTGCCAGCAGTTTAGATTCAGGGACGGAGACCCAGTACTTC
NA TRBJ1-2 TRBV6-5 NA CASSPGPRPYGYTF TGTGCCAGCAGCCCTGGACCAAGGCCCTATGGCTACACCTTC
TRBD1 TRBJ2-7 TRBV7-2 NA CASSFRVTGDYEQYF TGTGCCAGCAGCTTCAGGGTGACAGGGGACTACGAGCAGTACTTC
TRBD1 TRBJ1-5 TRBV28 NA CASSSQGQGYQPQHF TGTGCCAGCAGTTCACAGGGGCAGGGATATCAGCCCCAGCATTTT
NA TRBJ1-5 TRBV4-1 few CASSQAYRDDQPQHF TGCGCCAGCAGCCAAGCCTACAGGGATGATCAGCCCCAGCATTTT
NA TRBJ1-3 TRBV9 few CASSASDGLEGNTIYF TGTGCCAGCAGCGCGTCTGACGGATTGGAGGGAAACACCATATATTTT
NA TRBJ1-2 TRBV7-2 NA CASSQGGRNYGYTF TGTGCCAGCAGTCAGGGAGGAAGGAACTATGGCTACACCTTC
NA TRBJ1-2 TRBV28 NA CASSLLGGAYGYTF TGTGCCAGCAGTTTATTAGGGGGGGCTTATGGCTACACCTTC
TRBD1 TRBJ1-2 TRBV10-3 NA CAISEFKTGWSRDGYTF TGTGCCATCAGTGAGTTCAAGACAGGGTGGTCTCGGGATGGCTACACCTTC
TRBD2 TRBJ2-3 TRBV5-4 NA CASSLESLAEGTDTQYF TGTGCCAGCAGCTTGGAGTCACTAGCGGAGGGCACAGATACGCAGTATTTT
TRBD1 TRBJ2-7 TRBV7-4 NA CASSLTGALKEQYF TGTGCCAGCAGCTTGACAGGGGCTCTGAAAGAGCAGTACTTC
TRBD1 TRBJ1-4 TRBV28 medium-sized CASSLRRDGTGFEKLFF TGTGCCAGCAGTTTGAGGCGGGACGGGACAGGGTTCGAAAAACTGTTTTTT
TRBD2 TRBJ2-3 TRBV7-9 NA CASSLAIPSGGATDTQYF TGTGCCAGCAGCTTAGCGATTCCGAGCGGGGGGGCAACAGATACGCAGTATTTT
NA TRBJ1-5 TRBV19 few CASSIGRSRSQPQHF TGTGCCAGTAGTATCGGACGGAGCAGGAGTCAGCCCCAGCATTTT
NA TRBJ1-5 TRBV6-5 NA CASRSGTQSQPQHF TGTGCCAGCAGGAGTGGGACACAGTCACAGCCCCAGCATTTT
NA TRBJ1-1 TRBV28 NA CASSPPGVMNTEAFF TGTGCCAGCAGTCCTCCGGGGGTCATGAACACTGAAGCTTTCTTT
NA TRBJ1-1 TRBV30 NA CAWSVQMNTEAFF TGTGCCTGGAGTGTACAGATGAACACTGAAGCTTTCTTT
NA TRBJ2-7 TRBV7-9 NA CASSYRDIAEQYF TGTGCCAGCAGCTACCGGGACATCGCCGAGCAGTACTTC
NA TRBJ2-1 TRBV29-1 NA CSAGGGLSGDEQFF TGCAGCGCTGGGGGCGGCCTCTCTGGGGATGAGCAGTTCTTC
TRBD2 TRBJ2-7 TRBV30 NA CAWSRLAGGREQYF TGTGCCTGGAGCCGGCTAGCGGGAGGCCGGGAGCAGTACTTC
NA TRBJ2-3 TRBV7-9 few CASSLSQLLSTDTQYF TGTGCCAGCAGCTTATCTCAGCTGCTTAGCACAGATACGCAGTATTTT
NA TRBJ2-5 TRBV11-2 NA CASSASLGRSPQETQYF TGTGCCAGCAGCGCCTCCCTGGGCCGAAGCCCCCAAGAGACCCAGTACTTC
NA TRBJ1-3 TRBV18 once CASSHETASSGNTIYF TGTGCCAGCTCACACGAGACGGCCAGCTCTGGAAACACCATATATTTT
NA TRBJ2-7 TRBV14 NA CASSSGWGTYEQYF TGTGCCAGCAGCTCAGGGTGGGGAACCTACGAGCAGTACTTC
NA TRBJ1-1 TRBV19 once CASSRLGRARNTEAFF TGTGCCAGTAGCCGCCTGGGGAGGGCGAGGAACACTGAAGCTTTCTTT
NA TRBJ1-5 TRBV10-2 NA CASSEWHQPQHF TGCGCCAGCAGTGAATGGCACCAGCCCCAGCATTTT
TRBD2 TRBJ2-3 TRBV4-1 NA CASSQGLAGGVTDTQYF TGCGCCAGCAGCCAAGGACTAGCGGGAGGCGTTACAGATACGCAGTATTTT